One and the same sample provided the 10 T cell receptor beta chains below, sequenced in a study of blood T cell repertoires in COVID-19. Measured with immunoSEQ multiplex PCR; TCRdb has only the in-frame clones, and not every one. The table has more than 200,000 clones, around nine tenths seen once. The sequenced sample was PBMCs or T cells enriched from blood (not recorded which). Receptors were obtained from a man aged 30 to 39 who had recovered from COVID-19.

The J gene is TRBJ1-1, the V gene TRBV3-1 (or the pseudogene TRBV3-2); perhaps TRBD1 as D (6 bases). This CDR3 has 16 residues. Between the trimmed V and J ends, which lost 0 bases and 3 bases, there was a span of 14 bases. Germline CDR1 LGHDT, CDR2 YNNKEL (reference sequence). This CDR3 is CASSQDPGGPYTEAFF. CDR3 bases: TGTGCCAGCAGCCAAGATCCGGGGGGGCCGTACACTGAAGCTTTCTTT.

The genes are TRBV10-3 and TRBJ1-5, with D possibly matching TRBD1 (6 bases). Germline V CDR1 and CDR2: ENHRY, SYGVKD. The V end was cut by 8 bases, the J end by 6 bases, with 14 bases between. There are 13 residues in the CDR3. The DNA for the CDR3 is TGTGCCATCCGAGGGGGGGCGGGTCAGCCCCAGCATTTT. As protein: CAIRGGAGQPQHF.

The J gene is TRBJ2-5, the V gene TRBV10-3; the match to TRBD2 covers 10 bases. The trim removed 5 bases at V and 2 bases at J, leaving 5 bases unmatched. This CDR3 has 15 amino acids. Germline V CDR1 and CDR2: ENHRY, SYGVKD. The CDR3 DNA is TGTGCCATCAGTTGGAGCGGGAGGGAACAAGAGACCCAGTACTTC. It is translated as CAISWSGREQETQYF.

The J gene is TRBJ1-3, the V gene TRBV5-1; no firm D call. The CDR3 sequence is 16 residues long. Germline-derived CDR1 and CDR2 are SGHRS and YFSETQ. V was shortened by 0 bases and J by 0 bases, with 10 bases between the two germline ends. DNA for the CDR3: TGCGCCAGCAGCTTGGAAGTCGGGAGCTCTGGAAACACCATATATTTT. Translated, it gives CASSLEVGSSGNTIYF.

V and J are TRBV30 and TRBJ1-4, with 8 bases fitting TRBD1. The CDR3 sequence is 14 residues long. Looked up from germline, CDR1 is GTSNPN and CDR2 is SVGIG (reference sequence). V shed 1 base and J 10 bases; nucleotides not matched to a gene: 8. The CDR3 is CAWSEGQAFGKLFF. The DNA of the CDR3 is TGTGCCTGGAGTGAGGGACAGGCTTTCGGAAAACTGTTTTTT.

This clone came up a few times. The J gene is TRBJ2-1, the V gene TRBV19; TRBD2 agrees at 13 bases. Germline trimming cut 1 base from V and 7 bases from J; bases unmatched to any gene: 10. CDR1 and CDR2 from the germline V gene are LNHDA and SQIVND (reference sequence). The CDR3 is 18 amino acids. CDR3 DNA: TGTGCCAGTAGTATAGGACTAGCGGGAGGCAGACTGAGAAATGAGCAGTTCTTC. As protein: CASSIGLAGGRLRNEQFF.

The chain couples TRBV4-3 to TRBJ2-3; a weak D match, TRBD1 (7 bases). V lost 5 bases, J lost 3 bases, and 15 bases lay in between. This CDR3 contains 15 residues. Germline V gene sequence: CDR1 LGHNA, CDR2 YSLEER. Here the CDR3 reads CASSYRDSGTDTQYF. As DNA, the CDR3 is TGCGCCAGCAGCTACCGGGACAGCGGGACAGATACGCAGTATTTT.

This chain connects TRBV6-5 to TRBJ2-7; D may be TRBD1 (5 bases). Germline CDR1 is MNHEY and CDR2 is SVGAGI. The CDR3 consists of 13 residues. Trimming removed 6 bases at V and 3 bases at J, with 12 bases between. The CDR3 is CASRTTAYYEQYF. CDR3 coding DNA: TGTGCCAGCAGAACGACAGCCTACTACGAGCAGTACTTC.

The rearrangement joins TRBV7-6 to TRBJ1-5; perhaps TRBD1 as D (6 bases). V was shortened by 2 bases and J by 3 bases, with 11 bases between the two germline ends. From germline, CDR1 is SGHVS and CDR2 FNYEAQ. The CDR3 totals 15 residues. CDR3 sequence reads: CASSLNSGANQPQHF. In DNA form, the CDR3 reads TGTGCCAGCAGCTTAAATTCAGGGGCCAATCAGCCCCAGCATTTT.

The rearrangement joins TRBV18 to TRBJ1-1, with TRBD1 as a possible D gene (6 bases). The CDR3 extends over 16 amino acids. The germline gives CDR1 KGHSH, CDR2 LQKENI. The V gene lost 3 bases and the J gene lost 5 bases, with 19 bases spanning the gap. CDR3 in amino acids: CASSPPYRGRGTEAFF. CDR3 nucleotides: TGTGCCAGCTCACCCCCTTATCGGGGAAGGGGGACTGAAGCTTTCTTT.